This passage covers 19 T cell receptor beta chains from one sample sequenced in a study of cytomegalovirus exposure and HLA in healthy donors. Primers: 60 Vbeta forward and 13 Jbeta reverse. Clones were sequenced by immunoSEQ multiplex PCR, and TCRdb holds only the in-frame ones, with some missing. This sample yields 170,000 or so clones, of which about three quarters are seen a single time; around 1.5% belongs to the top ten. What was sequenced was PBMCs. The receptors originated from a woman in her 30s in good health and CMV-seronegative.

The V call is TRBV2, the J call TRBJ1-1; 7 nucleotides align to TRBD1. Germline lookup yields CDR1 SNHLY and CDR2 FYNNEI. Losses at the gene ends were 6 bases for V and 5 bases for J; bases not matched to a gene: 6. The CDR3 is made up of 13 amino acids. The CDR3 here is CASRTGQNTEAFF. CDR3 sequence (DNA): TGTGCCAGCAGGACGGGACAGAATACTGAAGCTTTCTTT.

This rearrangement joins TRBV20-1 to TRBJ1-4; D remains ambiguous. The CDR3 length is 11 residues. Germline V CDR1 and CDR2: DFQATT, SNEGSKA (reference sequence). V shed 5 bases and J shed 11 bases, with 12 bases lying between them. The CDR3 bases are TGCAGTGCTGGAAAGGGAGAGAAACTGTTTTTT. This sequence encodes CSAGKGEKLFF.

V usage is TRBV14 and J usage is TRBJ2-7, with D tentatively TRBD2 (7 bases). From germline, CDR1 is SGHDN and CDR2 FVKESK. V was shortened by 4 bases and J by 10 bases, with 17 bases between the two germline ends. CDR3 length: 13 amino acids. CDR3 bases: TGTGCCAGCAGCCTAGGGGGAGGGTTCGGACAGTACTTC. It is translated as CASSLGGGFGQYF.

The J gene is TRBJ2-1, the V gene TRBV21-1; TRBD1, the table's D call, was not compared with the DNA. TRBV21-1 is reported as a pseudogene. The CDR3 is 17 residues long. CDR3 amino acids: CASIPSLTGPEHNEQFF. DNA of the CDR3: TGTGCCAGCATCCCTAGCCTGACAGGTCCCGAGCACAATGAGCAGTTCTTC.

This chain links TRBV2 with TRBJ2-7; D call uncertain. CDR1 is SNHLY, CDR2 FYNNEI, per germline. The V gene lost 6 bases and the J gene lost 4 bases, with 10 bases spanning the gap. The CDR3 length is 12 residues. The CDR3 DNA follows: TGTGCCAGCAGAGTAAATAGATACGAGCAGTACTTC. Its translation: CASRVNRYEQYF.

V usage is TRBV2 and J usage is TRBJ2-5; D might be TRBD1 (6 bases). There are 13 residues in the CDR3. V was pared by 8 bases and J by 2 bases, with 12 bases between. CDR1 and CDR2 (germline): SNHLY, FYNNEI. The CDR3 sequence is CASGWGTQETQYF. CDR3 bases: TGTGCCAGCGGTTGGGGGACACAAGAGACCCAGTACTTC.

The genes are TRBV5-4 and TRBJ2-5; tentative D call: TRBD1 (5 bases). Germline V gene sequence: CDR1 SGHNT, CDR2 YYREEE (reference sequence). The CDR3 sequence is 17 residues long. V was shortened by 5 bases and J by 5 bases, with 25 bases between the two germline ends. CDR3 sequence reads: CASSYAVGRPGGETQYF. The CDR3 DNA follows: TGTGCCAGCAGTTACGCCGTGGGGCGGCCCGGTGGGGAGACCCAGTACTTC.

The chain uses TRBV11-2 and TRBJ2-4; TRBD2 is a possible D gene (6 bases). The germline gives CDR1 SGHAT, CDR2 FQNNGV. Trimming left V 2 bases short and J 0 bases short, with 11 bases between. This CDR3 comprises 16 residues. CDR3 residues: CASSLLVGLAKNIQYF. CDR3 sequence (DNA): TGTGCCAGCAGCTTATTAGTGGGACTAGCCAAAAACATTCAGTACTTC.

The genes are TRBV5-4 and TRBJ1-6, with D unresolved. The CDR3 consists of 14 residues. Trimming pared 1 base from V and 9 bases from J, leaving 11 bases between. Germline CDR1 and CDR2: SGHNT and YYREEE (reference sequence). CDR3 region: CASSLSVGVSPLHF. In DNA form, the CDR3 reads TGTGCCAGCAGCTTGTCCGTCGGGGTTTCACCCCTCCACTTT.

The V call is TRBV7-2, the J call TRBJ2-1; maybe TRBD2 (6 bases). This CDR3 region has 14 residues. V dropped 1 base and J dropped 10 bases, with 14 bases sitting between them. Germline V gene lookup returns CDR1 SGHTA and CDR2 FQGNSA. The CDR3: CASSLVISGNEQFF. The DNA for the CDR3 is TGTGCCAGCAGCTTAGTGATTAGCGGCAACGAGCAGTTCTTC.

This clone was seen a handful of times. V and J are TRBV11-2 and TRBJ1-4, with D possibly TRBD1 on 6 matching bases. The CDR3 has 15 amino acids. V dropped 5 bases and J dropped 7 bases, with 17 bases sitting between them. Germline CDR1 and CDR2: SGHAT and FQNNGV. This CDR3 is CASSPGQGSGEKLFF. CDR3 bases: TGTGCCAGCAGCCCAGGTCAGGGGTCGGGTGAAAAACTGTTTTTT.

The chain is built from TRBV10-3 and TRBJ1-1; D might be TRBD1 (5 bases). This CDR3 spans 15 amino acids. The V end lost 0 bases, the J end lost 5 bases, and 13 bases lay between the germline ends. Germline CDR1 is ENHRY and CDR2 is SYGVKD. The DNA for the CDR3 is TGTGCCATCAGTGAGTCGAATTGGGGCGTTACTGAAGCTTTCTTT. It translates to CAISESNWGVTEAFF.

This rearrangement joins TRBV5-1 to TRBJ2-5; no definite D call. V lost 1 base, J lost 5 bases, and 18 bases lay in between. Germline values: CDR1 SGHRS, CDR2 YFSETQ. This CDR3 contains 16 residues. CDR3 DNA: TGCGCCAGCAGCTTGAGCCCCAAGTGGTCCCGTGAGACCCAGTACTTC. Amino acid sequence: CASSLSPKWSRETQYF.

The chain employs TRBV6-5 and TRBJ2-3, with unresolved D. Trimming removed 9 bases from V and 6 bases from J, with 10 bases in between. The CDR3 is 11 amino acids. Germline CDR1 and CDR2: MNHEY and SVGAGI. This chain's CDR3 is CASLAGDTQYF. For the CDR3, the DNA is TGTGCCAGTTTAGCCGGCGATACGCAGTATTTT.

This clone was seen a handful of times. The CDR3 loop is CAWSQDLVGEQYF. The CDR3 region has the DNA TGTGCCTGGAGTCAGGACTTGGTAGGCGAGCAGTACTTC. This chain uses TRBV30 with TRBJ2-7; maybe TRBD2 (5 bases). The CDR3 is 13 residues long. The germline V gene encodes CDR1 GTSNPN and CDR2 SVGIG (reference sequence). The V gene lost 2 bases and the J gene lost 6 bases, with 14 bases spanning the gap.

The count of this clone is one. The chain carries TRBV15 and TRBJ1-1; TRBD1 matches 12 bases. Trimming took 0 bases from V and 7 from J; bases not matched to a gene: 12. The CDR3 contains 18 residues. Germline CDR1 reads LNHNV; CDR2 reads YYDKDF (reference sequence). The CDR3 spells CATSRDLTSGQGADEAFF. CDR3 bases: TGTGCCACCAGCAGAGATCTAACTTCGGGACAGGGGGCAGATGAAGCTTTCTTT.

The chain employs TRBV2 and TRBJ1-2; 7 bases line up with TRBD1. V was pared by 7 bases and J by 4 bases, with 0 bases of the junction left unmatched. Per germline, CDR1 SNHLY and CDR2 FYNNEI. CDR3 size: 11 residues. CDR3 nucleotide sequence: TGTGCCAGCAAGGGGGCCTATGGCTACACCTTC. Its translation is CASKGAYGYTF.

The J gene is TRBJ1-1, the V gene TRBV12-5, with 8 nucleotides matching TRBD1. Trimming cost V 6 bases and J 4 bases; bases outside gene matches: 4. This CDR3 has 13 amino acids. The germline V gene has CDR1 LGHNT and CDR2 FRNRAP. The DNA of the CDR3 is TGTGCTAGTGGATCGACAGGGGTCACTGAAGCTTTCTTT. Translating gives CASGSTGVTEAFF.

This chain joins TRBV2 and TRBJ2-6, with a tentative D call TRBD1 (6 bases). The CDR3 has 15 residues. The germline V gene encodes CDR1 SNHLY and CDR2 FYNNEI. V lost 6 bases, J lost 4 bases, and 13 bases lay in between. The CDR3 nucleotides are TGTGCCAGCAGGATACAGGGATTAGGGGCCAACGTCCTGACTTTC. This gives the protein CASRIQGLGANVLTF.